A single sample gave rise to the 26 T cell receptor beta chains below, sequenced in a study of shared clonotypes between healthy human individuals. Assay: immunoSEQ multiplex PCR; the TCRdb copy retains only in-frame clones and omits some. The sample lists about a million clones, under 80% seen once, with roughly 1.5% in the top ten. Sequencing input: memory CD4+ T cells sorted from blood. Subset: CD45RA-negative fraction. The source of these receptors is a man between 18 and 29 years old in good health.

J is TRBJ1-4 and V is TRBV20-1, with unresolved D. The V gene lost 5 bases and the J gene lost 8 bases, with 9 bases spanning the gap. The CDR3 sequence is 11 residues long. CDR1 DFQATT and CDR2 SNEGSKA come from the germline V gene (reference sequence). The CDR3 sequence: CSAWTSEKLFF. In nucleotides, the CDR3 is TGCAGTGCTTGGACGAGCGAAAAACTGTTTTTT.

The V call is TRBV10-1, the J call TRBJ2-7; TRBD2 matches at 11 bases. After removal of 3 bases from V and 2 bases from J, the junction contained 27 bases not matched to a gene. CDR3 length: 23 amino acids. The germline V gene encodes CDR1 WNHNN and CDR2 SYGVQD (reference sequence). Here the CDR3 DNA reads TGCGCCAGCAGTGAACCAGAGGCAATGACTGGGACTAGCGGATCAGACGGGACCTACGAGCAGTACTTC. It yields the protein CASSEPEAMTGTSGSDGTYEQYF.

The chain recombines TRBV27 with TRBJ2-7, with TRBD2 matching 11 bases. CDR1 and CDR2 from the germline V gene are MNHEY and SMNVEV (reference sequence). The ends lost 4 bases at V and 7 bases at J; junction bases unmatched: 6. The CDR3 is made up of 14 amino acids. CDR3 DNA sequence: TGTGCCAGCAGTTCGACTAGCGGGGCCGGGGAGCAGTACTTC. Its protein product is CASSSTSGAGEQYF.

This chain links TRBV5-1 with TRBJ2-7; 7 bases agree with TRBD1. V gave up 4 bases and J gave up 4 bases; unmatched junction bases: 8. The length of the CDR3 is 14 residues. Germline V gene data show CDR1 as SGHRS and CDR2 as YFSETQ. The CDR3 sequence is CASSPQTGQYEQYF. CDR3 in DNA: TGCGCCAGCAGCCCGCAGACAGGGCAATACGAGCAGTACTTC.

V usage is TRBV6-5 and J usage is TRBJ1-1; TRBD1 might be the D (5 bases). There are 14 residues in the CDR3. The ends were cut back, 4 bases at V and 2 bases at J, with 11 bases in the middle. Germline V CDR1 and CDR2: MNHEY, SVGAGI. The CDR3 sequence: CASSSPGPNTEAFF. The DNA for the CDR3 is TGTGCCAGCAGTTCACCGGGGCCAAACACTGAAGCTTTCTTT.

V usage is TRBV4-1 and J usage is TRBJ2-3; TRBD2 matches at 7 bases. This CDR3 has 16 amino acids. V shed 0 bases and J 4 bases; nucleotides not matched to a gene: 7. The germline V gene encodes CDR1 MGHRA and CDR2 YSYEKL. The CDR3 is CASSQETGGWADTQYF. In DNA, the CDR3 is TGCGCCAGCAGCCAAGAGACCGGGGGGTGGGCAGATACGCAGTATTTT.

This chain connects TRBV5-4 to TRBJ1-6; no clear D gene. CDR3 length: 12 residues. Germline V gene sequence: CDR1 SGHNT, CDR2 YYREEE (reference sequence). The germline V and J ends were trimmed by 0 bases and 10 bases, with 5 bases remaining between them. The CDR3 region is CASSLAMSPLHF. The CDR3 nucleotides read TGTGCCAGCAGCTTGGCCATGTCACCCCTCCACTTT.

The rearrangement uses TRBV18 and TRBJ2-3, with D possibly being TRBD1 (6 bases). Germline V gives CDR1 KGHSH, CDR2 LQKENI. Deletions cut 5 bases from V and 4 bases from J, with 13 bases between. This CDR3 spans 14 amino acids. CDR3 residues: CASSLQGGPDTQYF. For the CDR3, the DNA is TGTGCCAGCTCATTACAGGGTGGGCCAGATACGCAGTATTTT.

V gene TRBV5-1 combines with J gene TRBJ2-5; 7 bases are shared with TRBD2. The J call may be wrong; the DNA end is better matched by TRBJ2-7. Germline assignment: CDR1 SGHRS and CDR2 YFSETQ. This CDR3 has 14 residues. CDR3 sequence: CASSLQRGSYEQYF. CDR3 nucleotides: TGCGCCAGCAGCTTGCAGCGGGGCTCCTACGAGCAGTACTTC.

The V call is TRBV10-3, the J call TRBJ1-2; D perhaps matches TRBD1 (5 bases). There are 15 residues in the CDR3. The ends were cut back, 8 bases at V and 4 bases at J, with 20 bases in the middle. Germline CDR1 and CDR2: ENHRY and SYGVKD. The CDR3 region is CAIGEGPSPSYGYTF. The DNA for the CDR3 is TGTGCCATCGGAGAGGGGCCCTCTCCTAGCTATGGCTACACCTTC.

This clone was counted a single time. The CDR3 DNA reads TGTGCCAGCAGTGAAGCGAAAGGACCTAGGGGAAAACTGTTTTTT. Amino acid sequence: CASSEAKGPRGKLFF. V and J are TRBV6-1 and TRBJ1-4; D is possibly TRBD1 (5 bases). Trimming took off 0 bases at V and 10 bases at J, with 15 bases between the two ends. Germline V gene lookup returns CDR1 MNHNS and CDR2 SASEGT. The CDR3 runs 15 residues.

The rearrangement links TRBV5-1 to TRBJ2-3; D may match TRBD1 or TRBD2 (5 bases each). The CDR3 length is 15 residues. V gave up 0 bases and J gave up 2 bases, with 10 bases separating them. Per the germline V gene, CDR1 is SGHRS and CDR2 is YFSETQ. The CDR3 is CASSLAVGTTDTQYF. As DNA, the CDR3 is TGCGCCAGCAGCTTGGCGGTCGGGACCACAGATACGCAGTATTTT.

This clone has at least ten counts. The rearrangement joins TRBV9 to TRBJ1-2; TRBD1 is a possible D gene (5 bases). CDR3 length: 15 residues. The germline V gene has CDR1 SGDLS and CDR2 YYNGEE. Trimming pared 4 bases from V and 2 bases from J, leaving 15 bases between. The CDR3 loop is CASSKEVSGNYGYTF. The CDR3, as DNA: TGTGCCAGCAGCAAAGAGGTGTCAGGGAACTATGGCTACACCTTC.

CDR3 sequence: CASSPTGFTEAFF. DNA for the CDR3: TGTGCCAGCAGTCCAACAGGGTTCACTGAAGCTTTCTTT. The chain uses TRBV2 and TRBJ1-1; maybe TRBD1 (6 bases). Trimming shortened V by 5 bases and J by 4 bases, and 11 bases separated the two germline ends. From germline, CDR1 is SNHLY and CDR2 FYNNEI. The CDR3 spans 13 residues.

The V and J genes are TRBV5-6 and TRBJ1-2, with unresolved D. V was clipped by 1 base and J by 1 base, with 11 bases between them. Germline CDR1 is SGHDT and CDR2 is YYEEEE. The CDR3 runs 15 residues. CDR3: CASSLTRVYNYGYTF. The CDR3 region has the DNA TGTGCCAGCAGCTTGACAAGGGTGTATAACTATGGCTACACCTTC.

This clone came up once. J is TRBJ1-1 and V is TRBV19; TRBD1 might be the D (5 bases). The CDR3 spans 15 residues. V lost 5 bases and J lost 1, with 14 bases in between. Germline CDR1 LNHDA, CDR2 SQIVND (reference sequence). CDR3 sequence reads: CASSPPGSRNTEAFF. The CDR3 DNA follows: TGTGCCAGTAGTCCCCCAGGGAGCAGGAACACTGAAGCTTTCTTT.

The gene calls are TRBV6-6 and TRBJ2-7, with D possibly being TRBD1 or TRBD2 (5 bases each). Germline V gene lookup returns CDR1 MNHNY and CDR2 SVGAGI (reference sequence). Trimming stripped 10 bases from V and 0 bases from J, with 19 bases between. This CDR3 contains 15 residues. The CDR3 DNA follows: TGTGCCACCTCGTCCCCCGGAGGACACTCCTACGAGCAGTACTTC. Protein product: CATSSPGGHSYEQYF.

The chain employs TRBV30 and TRBJ2-5; the match to TRBD1 covers 10 bases. The CDR3 has 16 residues. V shed 0 bases, J shed 5 bases, and the junction held 9 bases outside the gene matches. The germline gives CDR1 GTSNPN, CDR2 SVGIG (reference sequence). This CDR3 reads CAWSVGTGVFRETQYF. The CDR3 DNA is TGTGCCTGGAGTGTTGGGACAGGGGTGTTTAGGGAGACCCAGTACTTC. Together with reference TRBV30 and TRBJ2-5, the CDR3 gives the full variable domain: SQTIHQWPATLVQPVGSPLSLECTVEGTSNPNLYWYRQAAGRGLQLLFYSVGIGQISSEVPQNLSASRPQDRQFILSSKKLLLSDSGFYLCAWSVGTGVFRETQYFGPGTRLLVL.

There are many counts of this clone. The chain recombines TRBV6-1 with TRBJ2-7, with 12 bases matching TRBD1. The germline V gene has CDR1 MNHNS and CDR2 SASEGT. This CDR3 is 15 amino acids long. V lost 3 bases and J lost 6; bases outside the gene matches: 6. DNA of the CDR3: TGTGCCAGCAGTGAGTGGGGACAGGGGGCGGCCGAGCAGTACTTC. It translates to CASSEWGQGAAEQYF.

The V gene is TRBV5-1, the J gene TRBJ2-3; D unclear. Between the trimmed V and J ends, which lost 4 bases and 6 bases, there was a span of 9 bases. The CDR3 is 12 amino acids. In germline, CDR1 is SGHRS, CDR2 YFSETQ. As DNA, the CDR3 is TGCGCCAGCAGCGGGCTACCGGATACGCAGTATTTT. The encoded protein is CASSGLPDTQYF.

This chain connects TRBV5-4 to TRBJ2-2; D gene ambiguous. Germline CDR1 reads SGHNT; CDR2 reads YYREEE (reference sequence). Trimming pared 4 bases from V and 0 bases from J, leaving 7 bases between. The CDR3 sequence is 14 residues long. CDR3 residues: CASSPPSNTGELFF. The DNA for the CDR3 is TGTGCCAGCAGCCCCCCGTCGAACACCGGGGAGCTGTTTTTT.

The genes are TRBV27 and TRBJ1-4, with D perhaps TRBD1 (6 bases). V was shortened by 0 bases and J by 7 bases, with 21 bases between the two germline ends. Germline values: CDR1 MNHEY, CDR2 SMNVEV (reference sequence). The CDR3 covers 18 residues. As DNA, the CDR3 is TGTGCCAGCAGTTTATCGGTGTCAGGGGAGAAGGGGAGTGAAAAACTGTTTTTT. Protein product: CASSLSVSGEKGSEKLFF.

The chain carries TRBV11-2 and TRBJ1-2; D unresolved. Trimming removed 6 bases from V and 7 bases from J, with 12 bases in between. Germline lookup yields CDR1 SGHAT and CDR2 FQNNGV. The CDR3 loop spans 12 amino acids. The CDR3 here is CASSGGGAGYTF. As DNA, the CDR3 is TGTGCCAGCAGTGGTGGCGGAGCTGGCTACACCTTC. Combining the CDR3 with reference TRBV11-2 and TRBJ1-2 gives the whole variable domain EAGVAQSPRYKIIEKRQSVAFWCNPISGHATLYWYQQILGQGPKLLIQFQNNGVVDDSQLPKDRFSAERLKGVDSTLKIQPAKLEDSAVYLCASSGGGAGYTFGSGTRLTVV.

This clone was seen only a few times. The V gene is TRBV6-1, the J gene TRBJ2-4; D gene ambiguous. V was trimmed by 1 base and J by 5 bases, leaving 15 bases between them. The germline V gene encodes CDR1 MNHNS and CDR2 SASEGT. The CDR3 is 16 residues long. This CDR3 is CASSEVGRPDQNIQYF. CDR3 coding DNA: TGTGCCAGCAGTGAAGTGGGCAGGCCCGACCAAAACATTCAGTACTTC.

Here the CDR3 DNA reads TGTGCCAGTAAGGACTGGGGAGAGTACGAGCAGTACTTC. The encoded protein is CASKDWGEYEQYF. The chain has TRBV19 and TRBJ2-7; D perhaps matches TRBD2 (5 bases). Deletions cut 7 bases from V and 4 bases from J, with 14 bases between. This CDR3 region has 13 residues. CDR1 LNHDA and CDR2 SQIVND come from the germline V gene (reference sequence).

The V and J genes are TRBV2 and TRBJ2-7, with D possibly being TRBD2 (6 bases). The CDR3 consists of 15 residues. Germline lookup yields CDR1 SNHLY and CDR2 FYNNEI. Trimming left V 3 bases short and J 3 bases short, with 15 bases between. The CDR3 DNA reads TGTGCCAGCAGTGAGGTAGCTGCGGGGAGCTACGAGCAGTACTTC. Translation gives CASSEVAAGSYEQYF.